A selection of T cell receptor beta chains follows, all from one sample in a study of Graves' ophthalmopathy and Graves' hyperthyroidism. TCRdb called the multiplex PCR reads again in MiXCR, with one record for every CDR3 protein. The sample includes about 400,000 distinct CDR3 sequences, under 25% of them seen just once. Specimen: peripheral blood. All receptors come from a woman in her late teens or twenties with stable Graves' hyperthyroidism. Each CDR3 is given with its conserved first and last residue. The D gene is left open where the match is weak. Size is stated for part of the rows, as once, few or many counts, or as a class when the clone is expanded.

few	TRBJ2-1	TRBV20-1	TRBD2	CSARAGRGLAGANEQFF	TGCAGTGCTAGAGCGGGCAGGGGACTAGCGGGAGCCAATGAGCAGTTCTTC
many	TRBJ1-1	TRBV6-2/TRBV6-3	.	CASKVGGGITEAFF	TGTGCCAGCAAAGTTGGAGGGGGTATCACTGAAGCTTTCTTT
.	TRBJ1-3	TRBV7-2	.	CASSLSNRAGNTIYF	TGTGCCAGCAGCTTATCTAACAGGGCTGGAAACACCATATATTTT
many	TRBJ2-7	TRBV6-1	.	CATGRGNYEQYF	TGTGCCACTGGGAGAGGGAACTACGAGCAGTACTTC
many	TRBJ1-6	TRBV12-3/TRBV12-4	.	CASSLRQVSPLHF	TGTGCCAGCAGTTTACGACAGGTTTCACCCCTCCACTTT
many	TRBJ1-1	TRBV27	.	CASSWRTGNTEAFF	TGTGCCAGCAGTTGGAGGACGGGGAACACTGAAGCTTTCTTT
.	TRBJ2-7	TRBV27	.	CASSSGTHPYEQYF	TGTGCCAGCAGTTCAGGGACACACCCCTACGAGCAGTACTTC
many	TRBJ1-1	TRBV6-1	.	CASRQDTEAFF	TGTGCCAGCAGGCAAGACACTGAAGCTTTCTTT
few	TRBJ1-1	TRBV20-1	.	CSVPGDQIEAFF	TGCAGTGTACCAGGGGACCAGATAGAAGCTTTCTTT
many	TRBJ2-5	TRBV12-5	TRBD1	CASGSFGQGRKETQYF	TGTGCTAGTGGTTCTTTCGGACAGGGGAGGAAAGAGACCCAGTACTTC
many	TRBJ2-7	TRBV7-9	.	CASSLSTHEQYF	TGTGCCAGCAGCTTAAGTACCCACGAGCAGTACTTC
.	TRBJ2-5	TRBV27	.	CASRALGSETQYF	TGTGCCAGCAGGGCACTCGGGTCAGAGACCCAGTACTTC
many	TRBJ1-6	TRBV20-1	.	CSARESRLSPLHF	TGCAGTGCTAGAGAGTCTAGACTTTCACCCCTCCACTTT
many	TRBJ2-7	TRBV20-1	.	CSANTVSSYEQYF	TGCAGTGCCAATACAGTGAGCTCCTACGAGCAGTACTTC
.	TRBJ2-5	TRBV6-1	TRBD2	CASSARTSEREETQYF	TGTGCCAGCAGTGCCCGGACTAGCGAGAGGGAAGAGACCCAGTACTTC
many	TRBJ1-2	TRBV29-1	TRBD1	CSVPGQGFYGYTF	TGCAGCGTTCCGGGACAGGGATTCTATGGCTACACCTTC
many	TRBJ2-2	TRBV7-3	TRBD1	CASSLGTGPTGELFF	TGTGCCAGCAGCCTCGGGACAGGGCCCACCGGGGAGCTGTTTTTT
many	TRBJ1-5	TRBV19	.	CASSMNQVQSNQPQHF	TGTGCCAGTAGTATGAACCAGGTACAAAGCAATCAGCCCCAGCATTTT
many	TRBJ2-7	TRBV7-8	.	CASSLSRGLTYEQYF	TGTGCCAGCAGCTTATCGCGGGGATTAACCTACGAGCAGTACTTC
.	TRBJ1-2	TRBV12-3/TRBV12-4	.	CASSQDYRPYGYTF	TGTGCCAGCAGCCAAGATTACAGACCCTATGGCTACACCTTC
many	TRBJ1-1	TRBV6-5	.	CASSYSSVAEAFF	TGTGCCAGCAGTTACTCCTCAGTGGCTGAAGCTTTCTTT
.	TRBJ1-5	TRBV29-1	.	CSVGDSRNQPQHF	TGCAGCGTTGGTGACAGCCGCAATCAGCCCCAGCATTTT
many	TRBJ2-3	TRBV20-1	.	CSASVDSTDTQYF	TGCAGTGCTAGTGTAGATAGCACAGATACGCAGTATTTT
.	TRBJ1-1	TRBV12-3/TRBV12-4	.	CASSPRTLNTEAFF	TGTGCCAGCAGTCCCCGGACCTTGAACACTGAAGCCTTCTTT
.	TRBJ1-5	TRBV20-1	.	CSARPTAREPQHF	TGCAGTGCTAGACCGACGGCCCGGGAGCCCCAGCATTTT
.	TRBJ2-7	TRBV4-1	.	CASSQDEGDGAYEQYF	TGCGCCAGCAGCCAAGATGAGGGTGACGGAGCCTACGAGCAGTACTTC
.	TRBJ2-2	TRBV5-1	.	CASRSLLAANTGELFF	TGCGCCAGCAGGTCCCTGTTAGCGGCGAACACCGGGGAGCTGTTTTTT
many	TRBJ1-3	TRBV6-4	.	CASSLAPGPSSGNTIYF	TGTGCCAGCAGTCTCGCCCCGGGACCGAGCTCTGGAAACACCATATATTTT
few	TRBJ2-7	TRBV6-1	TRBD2	CASSAGRAYEQYF	TGTGCCAGCAGCGCGGGGAGGGCCTACGAGCAGTACTTC
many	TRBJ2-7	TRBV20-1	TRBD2	CSARDRAGGFYEQYF	TGCAGTGCTAGAGATCGGGCGGGAGGGTTCTACGAGCAGTACTTC
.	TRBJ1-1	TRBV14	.	CASTPEQWAITLNTEAFF	TGTGCCAGCACCCCAGAACAGTGGGCCATAACGCTGAACACTGAAGCTTTCTTT
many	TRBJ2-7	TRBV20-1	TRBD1	CSASKGQGQGTYEQYF	TGCAGTGCTAGCAAGGGACAGGGCCAGGGAACCTACGAGCAGTACTTC
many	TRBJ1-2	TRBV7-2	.	CASSLENVGYTF	TGTGCCAGCAGCTTAGAGAATGTCGGCTACACCTTC
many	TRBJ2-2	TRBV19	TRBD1	CASRDRGKDGELFF	TGTGCCAGTAGGGACAGGGGGAAAGACGGGGAGCTGTTTTTT
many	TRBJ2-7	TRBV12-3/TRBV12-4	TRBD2	CASSTGGGREQYF	TGTGCCAGCAGTACGGGGGGGGGCAGGGAGCAGTACTTC
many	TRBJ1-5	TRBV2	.	CASSHRTVGYQPQHF	TGTGCCAGCAGTCACAGGACGGTGGGTTATCAGCCCCAGCATTTT